The entry that follows covers one TCR beta chain sequence. Its antigen is as yet unknown. The authors split each subset's genomic DNA evenly across several immunoSEQ plates. Sequencing was performed with immunoSEQ multiplex PCR; in TCRdb, only in-frame clones are kept and a portion is missing. The repertoire holds 1.6 million or so clones, with approximately 97% as singletons. This sample stems from a study of shared clonotypes between healthy human individuals. Regarding the study as a whole: A handful of donors showed sharing of approximately 5% of naive CD4 clonotypes. Memory subsets generally showed smaller estimated richness than naive subsets did.

Germline V gene lookup returns CDR1 LNHDA and CDR2 SQIVND (reference sequence). V shed 5 bases and J 1 base; nucleotides not matched to a gene: 4. This CDR3 contains 14 residues. Study donors comprised healthy, HIV-negative adults devoid of recent acute infection or vaccination. This TCR was recovered from a young man in good health. Sequenced: naive CD4+ T cells sorted from blood. The subset was: CD45RA+ positively selected. The rearrangement joins TRBV19 to TRBJ2-5; TRBD1 matches 7 bases. CDR3 loop: CASSPRTGQETQYF. CDR3 sequence (DNA): TGTGCCAGTAGTCCAAGGACAGGCCAAGAGACCCAGTACTTC.